Given below is one T cell receptor beta chain in context. The antigen remains unidentified. The record originates from a study of type 1 and type 2 diabetes patients. V lost 3 bases to trimming and J lost 4 bases, with 13 bases between them. CDR1 is SGDLS, CDR2 YYNGEE, per germline. CDR3 size: 14 residues. Study-level points and caveats: Age and gender were not matched between study groups, possibly biasing interpretation. V and J gene usage correlated at about 0.97 between type 2 diabetes and control samples.

The PCR template was genomic DNA. Amplification of the beta chain CDR3 used 30 forward and 13 reverse multiplex primers. A single record per CDR3 protein comes from TCRdb applying MiXCR to the multiplex PCR reads. The sample lists 250,000 to 300,000 distinct CDR3 sequences; more than 40% were seen once. The specimen was peripheral blood mononuclear cells (PBMCs). This sequence was found in a man younger than 35 with type 2 diabetes. The chain is built from TRBV9 and TRBJ1-1; the D is unclear. The CDR3 protein is CASSAEVAPTEAFF. CDR3 in DNA: TGTGCCAGCAGCGCCGAGGTGGCCCCCACTGAAGCTTTCTTT.